These 14 T cell receptor beta chains were sequenced from one sample in a study of T cell repertoires in cytomegalovirus infection. TCRdb passed the reads through MiXCR, listing each CDR3 protein once. This sample has around 320,000 distinct CDR3 sequences, with over 7.5% found just once. The sequencing sample was made of PBMCs. The receptor set was obtained from a human donor in good health (CMV status not recorded). Some clones in this sample may be carry-over from other donors' samples.

Many counts were recorded for this clonotype. The CDR3 DNA reads as TGTGCCAGCAGCTTAGATGGGGGGAGAAAACTGTTTTTT. This translates into CASSLDGGRKLFF. V and J are TRBV11-3 and TRBJ1-4, with a tentative D call TRBD1 (5 bases). Trimming removed 0 bases from V and 10 bases from J, with 9 bases in between. The germline CDR1 and CDR2 sequences are SGHNT and YENEEA. The CDR3 contains 13 residues.

This clonotype was seen ten or more times. The rearrangement links TRBV7-2 to TRBJ1-1; possible D gene TRBD1, 5 bases. This CDR3 region has 16 residues. The ends were cut back, 5 bases at V and 2 bases at J, with 18 bases in the middle. CDR1 and CDR2 from the germline V gene are SGHTA and FQGNSA. CDR3 nucleotides: TGTGCCAGCAGCCCTCAGACGGGGGTTTTTAACACTGAAGCTTTCTTT. This codes for CASSPQTGVFNTEAFF.

This clonotype turned up a few times. The gene calls are TRBV7-2 and TRBJ2-4, with 7 bases aligning to TRBD2. This CDR3 is 15 amino acids long. The germline CDR1 and CDR2 sequences are SGHTA and FQGNSA. V was pared by 4 bases and J by 1 base, with 4 bases of the junction left unmatched. For the CDR3, the DNA is TGTGCCAGCAGCTCCCAGGGAGGGGCCAAAAACATTCAGTACTTC. Its translation is CASSSQGGAKNIQYF.

This clonotype was seen ten or more times. The chain has TRBV7-2 and TRBJ2-7; D might be TRBD1 or TRBD2, each matching 6 bases. The V gene's germline CDR1 is SGHTA and CDR2 FQGNSA. The CDR3 is made up of 15 amino acids. V was pared by 2 bases and J by 5 bases, with 16 bases between. The CDR3 coding sequence is TGTGCCAGCAGCTTATATGGGGGGCCCCTGGACGAGCAGTACTTC. Protein: CASSLYGGPLDEQYF. The whole variable domain, remainder taken from reference TRBV7-2 and TRBJ2-7, is GAGVSQSPSNKVTEKGKDVELRCDPISGHTALYWYRQSLGQGLEFLIYFQGNSAPDKSGLPSDRFSAERTGGSVSTLTIQRTQQEDSAVYLCASSLYGGPLDEQYFGPGTRLTVT.

This clonotype was counted ten times or more. The chain couples TRBV11-2 to TRBJ1-2; D call uncertain. The CDR3 has 12 amino acids. Germline CDR1 is SGHAT and CDR2 is FQNNGV. Trimming shortened V by 5 bases and J by 1 base, and 5 bases separated the two germline ends. CDR3 nucleotides: TGTGCCAGCAGCGCGGGTAACTATGGCTACACCTTC. Its translation is CASSAGNYGYTF.

This rearrangement joins TRBV11-1 to TRBJ2-1, with a tentative D call TRBD1 (6 bases). Trimming removed 1 base from V and 3 bases from J, with 7 bases in between. In germline, CDR1 is SGHAT, CDR2 FQDESV (reference sequence). The CDR3 has 14 residues. This CDR3 is CASSLGDNYNEQFF. The CDR3 DNA follows: TGTGCCAGCAGCTTAGGGGACAACTACAATGAGCAGTTCTTC. The full variable domain, rest sourced from reference TRBV11-1 and TRBJ2-1, is EAEVAQSPRYKITEKSQAVAFWCDPISGHATLYWYRQILGQGPELLVQFQDESVVDDSQLPKDRFSAERLKGVDSTLKIQPAELGDSAMYLCASSLGDNYNEQFFGPGTRLTVL.

This clonotype showed up just a few times. The J gene is TRBJ2-7, the V gene TRBV18; no reliable D call. Germline V gene sequence: CDR1 KGHSH, CDR2 LQKENI. With 3 bases removed from V and 6 bases from J, the gap between germline ends came to 12 bases. This CDR3 is 13 amino acids long. The CDR3 DNA reads TGTGCCAGCTCACCGGACGTGGAGCCCGAGCAGTACTTC. Translated, it gives CASSPDVEPEQYF.

The chain uses TRBV7-3 and TRBJ2-5; 9 bases line up with TRBD2. V lost 2 bases to trimming and J lost 5 bases; unmatched junction nucleotides: 6. Germline V gives CDR1 SGHTA, CDR2 FQGTGA. The CDR3 covers 15 residues. Here the CDR3 reads CASSLEAGGWETQYF. The CDR3 DNA sequence: TGTGCCAGCAGCTTAGAGGCGGGAGGGTGGGAGACCCAGTACTTC.

This clonotype was counted many times. The gene calls are TRBV6-2 or TRBV6-3 and TRBJ2-7; 8 nucleotides align to TRBD2. CDR3 length equals 15 residues. J was trimmed by 0 bases and V by 10 bases; bases with no gene match: 11. The V gene's germline CDR1 is MNHEY and CDR2 SVGEGT. Here the CDR3 reads CATERGGRISYEQYF. DNA for the CDR3: TGTGCCACCGAGAGGGGCGGGAGGATCTCCTACGAGCAGTACTTC.

The chain couples TRBV29-1 to TRBJ2-5, with 9 bases that match TRBD1. V dropped 4 bases and J dropped 3; count of bases not matched to a gene: 6. The CDR3 loop spans 14 amino acids. Germline CDR1 SQVTM, CDR2 ANQGSEA. This CDR3 is CSVGAGQGKETQYF. CDR3 DNA: TGCAGCGTTGGGGCGGGACAGGGAAAAGAGACCCAGTACTTC.

This clonotype was counted ten times or more. V gene TRBV6-1 combines with J gene TRBJ2-1, with D tentatively TRBD1 (6 bases). V was pared by 2 bases and J by 11 bases, with 13 bases between. CDR1 is MNHNS, CDR2 SASEGT, per germline. This CDR3 is 13 amino acids long. The CDR3 is CASSESWGLQQFF. The CDR3 DNA sequence: TGTGCCAGCAGTGAATCTTGGGGGCTGCAGCAGTTCTTC.

This clonotype was counted ten times or more. The J gene is TRBJ2-7, the V gene TRBV10-3; D perhaps matches TRBD2 (7 bases). The V gene lost 5 bases and the J gene lost 5 bases, with 25 bases spanning the gap. The CDR3 is made up of 17 amino acids. CDR1 ENHRY and CDR2 SYGVKD come from the germline V gene. CDR3 residues: CAISTPRGREKEDEQYF. CDR3 DNA: TGTGCCATCAGTACCCCGAGGGGGAGGGAGAAGGAAGACGAGCAGTACTTC.

This clonotype was found many times. This rearrangement joins TRBV7-2 to TRBJ1-1, with D unresolved. Germline assignment: CDR1 SGHTA and CDR2 FQGNSA. The CDR3 sequence is 12 residues long. Trimming removed 5 bases at V and 8 bases at J, with 12 bases between. CDR3 sequence reads: CASSPLGWEAFF. The CDR3 DNA is TGTGCCAGCAGCCCCTTGGGGTGGGAAGCTTTCTTT.

The chain employs TRBV2 and TRBJ2-5; D is uncertain. This CDR3 has 15 amino acids. The germline V gene encodes CDR1 SNHLY and CDR2 FYNNEI. V was cut by 1 base and J by 4 bases, with 13 bases left in between. The CDR3 loop reads CASSEGPWYGETQYF. CDR3 in DNA: TGTGCCAGCAGTGAAGGCCCCTGGTATGGAGAGACCCAGTACTTC. Combining the CDR3 with reference TRBV2 and TRBJ2-5 gives the whole variable domain EPEVTQTPSHQVTQMGQEVILRCVPISNHLYFYWYRQILGQKVEFLVSFYNNEISEKSEIFDDQFSVERPDGSNFTLKIRSTKLEDSAMYFCASSEGPWYGETQYFGPGTRLLVL.